The 25 T cell receptor beta chains below were found in one sample sequenced in a study of blood T cell repertoires in COVID-19. Here immunoSEQ multiplex PCR was the method, and the copy in TCRdb shows in-frame clones only, minus some. Of some 300,000 clones in the sample, around 92% are singletons; the top ten hold under 3.5%. Input material: PBMCs or T cells enriched from blood (not recorded which). Receptor source: a woman in her fifties or sixties who had been exposed to COVID-19.

The sample holds one count of this clone. The rearrangement links TRBV5-5 to TRBJ1-1; tentatively, D is TRBD1 (5 bases). From germline, CDR1 is SGHKS and CDR2 YYEKEE (reference sequence). Trimming took off 0 bases at V and 4 bases at J, with 10 bases between the two ends. CDR3 length equals 14 residues. In nucleotides, the CDR3 is TGTGCCAGCAGCTTGGTAGGGGCGGCCACTGAAGCTTTCTTT. This gives the protein CASSLVGAATEAFF.

The rearrangement links TRBV28 to TRBJ2-7; 8 bases are shared with TRBD2. There are 14 residues in the CDR3. Germline CDR1 is MDHEN and CDR2 is SYDVKM. The V gene end was trimmed by 6 bases and the J gene end by 4 bases; junction bases not matched to a gene: 8. CDR3 loop: CASSGTSLPYEQYF. As DNA, the CDR3 is TGTGCCAGCAGCGGGACTAGTCTTCCGTACGAGCAGTACTTC.

V and J are TRBV28 and TRBJ1-6; the D is unclear. Germline CDR1 and CDR2: MDHEN and SYDVKM. This CDR3 contains 13 residues. The ends were cut back, 5 bases at V and 8 bases at J, with 10 bases in the middle. CDR3 region: CASSRMADSPLHF. The CDR3 nucleotides are TGTGCCAGCAGTCGCATGGCTGATTCACCCCTCCACTTT.

In the case of this clone: As the CDR3 is not closed by the conserved phenylalanine or tryptophan, this likely results from a read error. The limits of the CDR3 on the DNA are not certain, so only TCRdb's listed CDR3 is given. CDR3 loop: CASSKTGTQ. This chain joins TRBV7-9 and TRBJ2-4; the D call in the table, TRBD1, was not verified against the DNA. Germline-derived CDR1 and CDR2 are SEHNR and FQNEAQ (reference sequence). Including both end residues, the CDR3 is 9 amino acids long.

The J gene is TRBJ2-2, the V gene TRBV19, with D maybe TRBD1 (7 bases). Trimming stripped 3 bases from V and 4 bases from J, with 15 bases between. Germline lookup yields CDR1 LNHDA and CDR2 SQIVND (reference sequence). This CDR3 comprises 16 residues. CDR3 sequence: CASSIRAGGGTGELFF. The CDR3 nucleotides are TGTGCCAGTAGTATCAGGGCAGGGGGAGGCACCGGGGAGCTGTTTTTT.

CDR3 residues: CASSRRRGGLAGSNEQFF. For the CDR3, the DNA is TGTGCCAGCAGCAGACGGCGAGGTGGACTAGCGGGGAGTAATGAGCAGTTCTTC. This chain connects TRBV7-9 to TRBJ2-1, with 12 bases identical to TRBD2. Unmatched junction bases numbered 15, after V lost 5 bases and J lost 7 bases. CDR1 and CDR2 (germline): SEHNR, FQNEAQ (reference sequence). This CDR3 has 18 residues.

This clone was observed a single time. This chain uses TRBV15 with TRBJ2-5; 7 bases map to TRBD2. V trimming: 5 bases; J trimming: 1 base; junction bases outside the gene matches: 4. CDR3 length: 14 amino acids. CDR1 LNHNV and CDR2 YYDKDF come from the germline V gene (reference sequence). In DNA form, the CDR3 reads TGTGCCACCAGCGAGCGACTAGCCCAAGAGACCCAGTACTTC. It specifies CATSERLAQETQYF.

The chain employs TRBV28 and TRBJ1-1; D gene unclear. The V end was cut by 10 bases, the J end by 4 bases, with 16 bases between. This CDR3 has 13 residues. Looked up from germline, CDR1 is MDHEN and CDR2 is SYDVKM. CDR3: CATSGTVSTEAFF. In nucleotides, the CDR3 is TGTGCCACCTCAGGAACAGTATCCACTGAAGCTTTCTTT.

The chain joins TRBV21-1 to TRBJ2-2; the D call in the table, TRBD2, was not verified against the DNA. TRBV21-1 is shown as a pseudogene. This CDR3 has 13 residues. The CDR3 DNA reads TGTGCCACCCAGGACGGGGGCACCGGGGAGCTGTTTTTT. Its protein is CATQDGGTGELFF.

CDR3 amino acids: CASSVPGTGDSPLHF. The CDR3 bases are TGTGCCAGCAGCGTCCCCGGGACAGGCGATTCACCCCTCCACTTT. This chain connects TRBV5-4 to TRBJ1-6, with 8 bases fitting TRBD1. Germline CDR1 is SGHNT and CDR2 is YYREEE (reference sequence). Germline trimming cut 4 bases from V and 8 bases from J; bases unmatched to any gene: 8. This CDR3 region has 15 residues.

The count of this clone is one. J is TRBJ1-5 and V is TRBV19; 9 nucleotides agree with TRBD1. The CDR3 is made up of 16 amino acids. V shed 3 bases and J 7 bases; nucleotides not matched to a gene: 10. Germline V gene sequence: CDR1 LNHDA, CDR2 SQIVND (reference sequence). This CDR3 reads CASSIPGQGGGQPQHF. The CDR3 bases are TGTGCCAGTAGTATCCCGGGACAGGGAGGCGGACAGCCCCAGCATTTT.

The chain couples TRBV5-1 to TRBJ2-7; 10 bases line up with TRBD1. This CDR3 has 14 residues. Trimming removed 2 bases from V and 3 bases from J; junction bases left unmatched: 2. Germline-derived CDR1 and CDR2 are SGHRS and YFSETQ. CDR3 region: CASSFRDRGYEQYF. The DNA for the CDR3 is TGCGCCAGCAGCTTCCGGGACAGGGGCTACGAGCAGTACTTC.

CDR3 region: CASSLFGRNNSPLHF. The CDR3 DNA sequence: TGTGCCAGCAGTTTATTCGGGAGGAATAATTCACCCCTCCACTTT. V is TRBV28 and J is TRBJ1-6; no firm D call. The CDR3 sequence is 15 residues long. Trimming removed 1 base at V and 5 bases at J, with 9 bases between. Germline assignment: CDR1 MDHEN and CDR2 SYDVKM. Drawing the rest from reference TRBV28 and TRBJ1-6, the complete variable domain is DVKVTQSSRYLVKRTGEKVFLECVQDMDHENMFWYRQDPGLGLRLIYFSYDVKMKEKGDIPEGYSVSREKKERFSLILESASTNQTSMYLCASSLFGRNNSPLHFGNGTRLTVT.

The J gene is TRBJ2-1, the V gene TRBV18; 10 bases fit TRBD1. Germline lookup yields CDR1 KGHSH and CDR2 LQKENI. The CDR3 spans 15 residues. V was clipped by 6 bases and J by 5 bases; unmatched bases: 7. The CDR3 sequence is CASSPWTGGNNEQFF. The DNA for the CDR3 is TGTGCCAGCTCGCCATGGACAGGGGGAAACAATGAGCAGTTCTTC.

The V call is TRBV28, the J call TRBJ2-7, with D tentatively TRBD1 (5 bases). Germline V gives CDR1 MDHEN, CDR2 SYDVKM. CDR3 size: 12 residues. Trimming cost V 3 bases and J 6 bases, with 9 bases left between them. The CDR3 spells CASSLARAEQYF. The CDR3, as DNA: TGTGCCAGCAGTTTGGCCAGGGCCGAGCAGTACTTC.

This clone was recorded only once. V usage is TRBV7-9 and J usage is TRBJ2-7; 7 nucleotides match TRBD1. Unmatched junction bases numbered 10, after V lost 4 bases and J lost 7 bases. Germline CDR1 is SEHNR and CDR2 is FQNEAQ (reference sequence). The CDR3 has 14 residues. CDR3 loop: CASSSTTGDEEQYF. The CDR3 coding sequence is TGTGCCAGCAGCTCCACAACAGGGGATGAAGAGCAGTACTTC.

This clone has just one count. The chain's CDR3 is CASSQEGTGLTGELFF. The CDR3 DNA reads as TGCGCCAGCAGCCAGGAGGGGACAGGGCTAACCGGGGAGCTGTTTTTT. The genes are TRBV4-1 and TRBJ2-2, with 9 bases fitting TRBD1. The ends lost 3 bases at V and 5 bases at J; junction bases unmatched: 7. This CDR3 is built from 16 residues. Germline V gives CDR1 MGHRA, CDR2 YSYEKL.

The rearrangement uses TRBV29-1 and TRBJ1-5; tentatively, D is TRBD1 (6 bases). Trimming removed 4 bases from V and 3 bases from J, with 7 bases in between. The germline V gene encodes CDR1 SQVTM and CDR2 ANQGSEA. The CDR3 has 12 residues. CDR3 in DNA: TGCAGCGTTGTGGGGGCCAATCAGCCCCAGCATTTT. It yields the protein CSVVGANQPQHF.

This chain joins TRBV7-9 and TRBJ2-2; D uncertain. This CDR3 has 16 residues. The V gene's germline CDR1 is SEHNR and CDR2 FQNEAQ (reference sequence). The ends were cut back, 6 bases at V and 0 bases at J, with 14 bases in the middle. Here the CDR3 DNA reads TGTGCCAGCAGTCCTACCTCGCGCTCGAACACCGGGGAGCTGTTTTTT. Translating it yields CASSPTSRSNTGELFF.

V gene TRBV29-1 combines with J gene TRBJ1-2, with D possibly being TRBD1 (6 bases). The CDR3 length is 17 residues. The germline CDR1 and CDR2 sequences are SQVTM and ANQGSEA. Deletions cut 5 bases from V and 0 bases from J, with 22 bases between. The CDR3 DNA sequence: TGCAGCGTTCTATTACTAGGACAGCGGGGTTCTAACTATGGCTACACCTTC. Its translation: CSVLLLGQRGSNYGYTF.

The chain employs TRBV9 and TRBJ1-2; D ambiguous. V gave up 3 bases and J gave up 6 bases, with 15 bases separating them. CDR1 and CDR2 (germline): SGDLS, YYNGEE. The CDR3 runs 14 residues. The CDR3 DNA reads TGTGCCAGCAGCGCCTTTGCGGTAGAGGATGGCTACACCTTC. Amino acids: CASSAFAVEDGYTF.

Of note for this clone: Other DNA variants within this sample encode the same CDR3. CDR3 protein: CASSGRGGQPQHF. DNA for the CDR3: TGTGCCAGCAGCGGTAGGGGGGGACAGCCCCAGCATTTT. The V call is TRBV5-6, the J call TRBJ1-5; tentatively, D is TRBD1 (6 bases). Germline lookup yields CDR1 SGHDT and CDR2 YYEEEE. This CDR3 has 13 residues. The V end lost 4 bases, the J end lost 7 bases, and 12 bases lay between the germline ends.

In its sample, this clone was seen once. V is TRBV4-1 and J is TRBJ1-6, with D perhaps TRBD1 (5 bases). This CDR3 comprises 16 residues. Trimming took off 0 bases at V and 5 bases at J, with 11 bases between the two ends. Germline V gene data show CDR1 as MGHRA and CDR2 as YSYEKL. The CDR3 DNA sequence: TGCGCCAGCAGCCAAGAGGCAGGGTTCCATAATTCACCCCTCCACTTT. Encoded protein: CASSQEAGFHNSPLHF.

This rearrangement joins TRBV19 to TRBJ1-5; 8 nucleotides line up with TRBD1. Germline CDR1 reads LNHDA; CDR2 reads SQIVND (reference sequence). V was clipped by 5 bases and J by 6 bases; unmatched bases: 9. The CDR3 is made up of 15 amino acids. The CDR3 loop is CASSWTGFFPQPQHF. DNA for the CDR3: TGTGCCAGTAGTTGGACAGGGTTCTTCCCTCAGCCCCAGCATTTT. The full variable domain, completed using reference TRBV19 and TRBJ1-5, is DGGITQSPKYLFRKEGQNVTLSCEQNLNHDAMYWYRQDPGQGLRLIYYSQIVNDFQKGDIAEGYSVSREKKESFPLTVTSAQKNPTAFYLCASSWTGFFPQPQHFGDGTRLSIL.

V gene TRBV7-2 combines with J gene TRBJ1-4; D might be TRBD1 (5 bases). CDR1 SGHTA and CDR2 FQGNSA come from the germline V gene. The CDR3 loop spans 14 amino acids. Between the trimmed V and J ends, which lost 5 bases and 4 bases, there was a span of 11 bases. The CDR3 region has the DNA TGTGCCAGCAGCCTCCGGGGGGTTAATGAAAAACTGTTTTTT. This translates into CASSLRGVNEKLFF.